The 9 T cell receptor beta chains below come from one sample, sequenced in a study of shared clonotypes between healthy human individuals. CD8 cells regarded as naive lacked CD45RO, were positively chosen for CCR7, and omitted terminally differentiated effector memory CD45RA+ cells. The repertoire was sequenced with immunoSEQ multiplex PCR; TCRdb's copy has only in-frame clones and lacks some. The table lists 2 million to 2.5 million clones, approximately 94% of them singletons. The sample consisted of naive CD8+ T cells from PBMCs. The receptors come from a man younger than 35 in good health. Some clones in this sample may be carry-over from other donors' samples.

For this clone: Distinct nucleotide sequences in the sample also encode this CDR3. This sequence joins TRBV28 and TRBJ1-5; maybe TRBD1 (6 bases). V lost 3 bases, J lost 7 bases, and 10 bases lay in between. The CDR3 sequence is 13 residues long. Germline lookup yields CDR1 MDHEN and CDR2 SYDVKM. This chain's CDR3 is CASSFQGNQPQHF. As DNA, the CDR3 is TGTGCCAGCAGTTTCCAGGGGAACCAGCCCCAGCATTTT.

This clone was picked up one time. The CDR3 nucleotides read TGTGCCAGCGGGGGGTCATACCCTGAAGGAGAGACCCAGTACTTC. Protein sequence: CASGGSYPEGETQYF. The gene calls are TRBV6-1 and TRBJ2-5, with D perhaps TRBD2 (6 bases). This CDR3 contains 15 residues. V gave up 8 bases and J gave up 4 bases, with 20 bases separating them. Germline assignment: CDR1 MNHNS and CDR2 SASEGT.

This rearrangement joins TRBV25-1 to TRBJ2-3; 10 nucleotides line up with TRBD2. This CDR3 is 15 amino acids long. Looked up from germline, CDR1 is MGHDK and CDR2 is SYGVNS. The ends lost 3 bases at V and 4 bases at J; junction bases unmatched: 4. Here the CDR3 reads CASSESGRASDTQYF. As DNA, the CDR3 is TGTGCCAGCAGTGAGAGCGGGAGGGCTTCAGATACGCAGTATTTT.

The chain links TRBV28 to TRBJ1-2; D possibly corresponds to TRBD1 (6 bases). The CDR3 consists of 15 residues. The germline V gene has CDR1 MDHEN and CDR2 SYDVKM. V was shortened by 6 bases and J by 8 bases, with 22 bases between the two germline ends. CDR3 sequence reads: CASSFTGTTGKGYTF. The CDR3 DNA sequence: TGTGCCAGCAGCTTTACAGGGACAACCGGGAAGGGCTACACCTTC.

This rearrangement joins TRBV15 to TRBJ2-6; TRBD2 might be the D (5 bases). Germline values: CDR1 LNHNV, CDR2 YYDKDF (reference sequence). The V end was cut by 5 bases, the J end by 12 bases, with 17 bases between. This CDR3 region has 14 residues. CDR3 bases: TGTGCCACCAGCTCGGAGCGGAGCCCCCCCGTCCTGACTTTC. It specifies CATSSERSPPVLTF. The full variable domain, completed using reference TRBV15 and TRBJ2-6, is DAMVIQNPRYQVTQFGKPVTLSCSQTLNHNVMYWYQQKSSQAPKLLFHYYDKDFNNEADTPDNFQSRRPNTSFCFLDIRSPGLGDTAMYLCATSSERSPPVLTFGAGSRLTVL.

V gene TRBV27 combines with J gene TRBJ2-1; D is ambiguous. CDR1 is MNHEY and CDR2 is SMNVEV in the germline V gene (reference sequence). The V end lost 8 bases, the J end lost 3 bases, and 11 bases lay between the germline ends. The CDR3 totals 13 residues. The CDR3 spells CASALRGYNEQFF. CDR3 sequence (DNA): TGTGCCAGCGCCCTCCGTGGCTACAATGAGCAGTTCTTC.

Concerning this clone: A read error may produce the germline difference seen at one junction end. The chain combines TRBV7-9 with TRBJ2-7; 7 bases line up with TRBD1. Germline V gene sequence: CDR1 SEHNR, CDR2 FQNEAQ (reference sequence). The CDR3 covers 13 residues. CDR3 region: CASSAGTDYVQYF. The CDR3, as DNA: TGTGCCAGCAGCGCCGGGACAGACTACGTGCAGTACTTC.

This clone was seen a handful of times. V usage is TRBV10-1 and J usage is TRBJ1-1, with TRBD1 matching over 8 bases. Looked up from germline, CDR1 is WNHNN and CDR2 is SYGVQD (reference sequence). V dropped 0 bases and J dropped 2; count of bases not matched to a gene: 8. There are 17 residues in the CDR3. CDR3 sequence (DNA): TGCGCCAGCAGTGAGTCAAAGACGGACAGGGCTAACACTGAAGCTTTCTTT. It yields the protein CASSESKTDRANTEAFF.

CDR3 coding DNA: TGTGCCAGCATCGCTGTAGGAGCGGGAGAACATAAGGTC. Protein sequence: CASIAVGAGEHKV. The genes are TRBV21-1 and TRBJ2-7; the table's D call TRBD2 went unverified against the DNA. TRBV21-1 is described as a pseudogene. The length of the CDR3 is 13 residues.